What follows is one T cell receptor beta chain and its context. Its target is unknown. This sample is part of a study of PD-L1 blockade in urothelial cancer. Study background: Patients' prior chemotherapy regimens numbered 0 to 3. Across blood samples, T cells had a median count of 141,255.

The study, taken as a whole, reports: Lower pretreatment blood TCR clonality, under the median, predicted better survival, researchers reported.

The repertoire was sequenced with immunoSEQ multiplex PCR; TCRdb's copy has only in-frame clones and lacks some. The data hold over 70,000 clones, with roughly 80% observed a single time. Regarding time point: peripheral blood 6 weeks after treatment start. Patients were living with locally advanced or metastatic urothelial carcinoma. This sequence was found in an older man with urothelial cancer. This specimen was PBMCs, taken around atezolizumab (anti-PD-L1) treatment.

The CDR3 loop reads CSARPSGGELFF. The DNA of the CDR3 is TGCAGCGCAAGGCCCAGCGGCGGGGAGCTGTTTTTT. The V and J genes are TRBV29-1 and TRBJ2-2; perhaps TRBD2 as D (5 bases). The CDR3 totals 12 residues. Germline-derived CDR1 and CDR2 are SQVTM and ANQGSEA. V was cut by 7 bases and J by 7 bases, with 13 bases left in between.